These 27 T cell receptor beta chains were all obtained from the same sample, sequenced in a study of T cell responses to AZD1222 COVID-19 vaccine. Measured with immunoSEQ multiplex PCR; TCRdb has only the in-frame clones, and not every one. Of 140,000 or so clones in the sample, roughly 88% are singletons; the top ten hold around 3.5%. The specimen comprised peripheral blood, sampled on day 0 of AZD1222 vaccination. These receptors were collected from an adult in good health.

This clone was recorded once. The CDR3 loop reads CASSEQQGGEQFF. DNA of the CDR3: TGTGCCAGCAGTGAACAACAGGGGGGTGAGCAGTTCTTC. The V gene is TRBV25-1, the J gene TRBJ2-1, with 8 bases fitting TRBD1. CDR1 MGHDK and CDR2 SYGVNS come from the germline V gene. V lost 2 bases and J lost 9; bases outside the gene matches: 3. CDR3 length: 13 residues.

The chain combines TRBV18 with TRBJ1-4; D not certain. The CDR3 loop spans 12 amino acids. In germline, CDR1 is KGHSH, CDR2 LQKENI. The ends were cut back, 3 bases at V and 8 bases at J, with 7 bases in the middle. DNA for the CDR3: TGTGCCAGCTCACCTTGGACCGAAAAACTGTTTTTT. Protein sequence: CASSPWTEKLFF.

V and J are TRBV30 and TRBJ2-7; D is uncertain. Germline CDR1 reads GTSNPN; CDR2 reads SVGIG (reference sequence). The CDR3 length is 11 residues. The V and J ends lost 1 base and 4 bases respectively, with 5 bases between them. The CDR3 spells CAWSESYEQYF. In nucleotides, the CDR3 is TGTGCCTGGAGTGAAAGTTACGAGCAGTACTTC.

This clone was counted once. In nucleotides, the CDR3 is TGTGCCAGCAGTTACAGGGAGGTTCCGAACACTGAAGCTTTCTTT. This sequence encodes CASSYREVPNTEAFF. V gene TRBV6-8 combines with J gene TRBJ1-1; D gene uncertain. Germline loops: CDR1 MNHGY, CDR2 SAAAGT. There are 15 residues in the CDR3. V lost 2 bases and J 1 base, leaving 11 bases between the germline ends.

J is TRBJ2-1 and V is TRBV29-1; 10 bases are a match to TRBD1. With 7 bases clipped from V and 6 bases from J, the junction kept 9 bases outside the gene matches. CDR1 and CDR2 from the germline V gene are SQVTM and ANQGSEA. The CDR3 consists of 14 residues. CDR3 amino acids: CSAPGTGVVNEQFF. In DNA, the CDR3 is TGCAGCGCCCCCGGGACAGGGGTTGTCAATGAGCAGTTCTTC.

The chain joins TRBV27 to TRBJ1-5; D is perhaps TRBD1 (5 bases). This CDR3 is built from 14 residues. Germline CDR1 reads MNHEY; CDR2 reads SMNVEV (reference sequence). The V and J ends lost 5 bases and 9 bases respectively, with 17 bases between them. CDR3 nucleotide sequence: TGTGCCAGCAGTCCTGGACAAGTTCACCGGCCCCAGCATTTT. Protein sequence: CASSPGQVHRPQHF.

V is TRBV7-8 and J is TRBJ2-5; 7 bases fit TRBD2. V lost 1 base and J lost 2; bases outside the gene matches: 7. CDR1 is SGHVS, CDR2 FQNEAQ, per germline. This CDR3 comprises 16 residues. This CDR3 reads CASSLVDPSGQETQYF. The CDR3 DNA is TGTGCCAGCAGCTTAGTCGATCCTAGCGGACAAGAGACCCAGTACTTC. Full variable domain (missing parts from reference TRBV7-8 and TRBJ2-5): GAGVSQSPRYKVAKRGQDVALRCDPISGHVSLFWYQQALGQGPEFLTYFQNEAQLDKSGLPSDRFFAERPEGSVSTLKIQRTQQEDSAVYLCASSLVDPSGQETQYFGPGTRLLVL.

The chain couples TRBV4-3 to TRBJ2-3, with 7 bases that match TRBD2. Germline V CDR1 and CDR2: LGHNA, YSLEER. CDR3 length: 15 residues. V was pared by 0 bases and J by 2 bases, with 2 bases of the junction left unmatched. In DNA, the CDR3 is TGCGCCAGCAGCCAAGAGGGAGGGGACACAGATACGCAGTATTTT. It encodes CASSQEGGDTDTQYF.

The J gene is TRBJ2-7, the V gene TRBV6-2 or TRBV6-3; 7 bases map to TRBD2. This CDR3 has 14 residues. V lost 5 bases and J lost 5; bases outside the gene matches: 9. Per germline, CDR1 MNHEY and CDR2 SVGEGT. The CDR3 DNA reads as TGTGCCAGCAGTAACAAGCGGGGTGGGGACGAGCAGTACTTC. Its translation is CASSNKRGGDEQYF.

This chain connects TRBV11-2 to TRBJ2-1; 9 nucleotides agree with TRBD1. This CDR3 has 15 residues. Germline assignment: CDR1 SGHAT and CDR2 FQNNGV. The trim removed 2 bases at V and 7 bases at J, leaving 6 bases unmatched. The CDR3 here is CASSLLQGAGNEQFF. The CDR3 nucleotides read TGTGCCAGCAGCTTACTACAGGGGGCGGGGAATGAGCAGTTCTTC.

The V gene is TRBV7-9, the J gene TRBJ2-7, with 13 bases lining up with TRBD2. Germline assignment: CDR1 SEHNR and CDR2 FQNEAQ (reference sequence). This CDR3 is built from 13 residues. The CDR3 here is CATGLAGTYEQYF. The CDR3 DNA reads TGTGCTACGGGACTAGCGGGAACCTACGAGCAGTACTTC.

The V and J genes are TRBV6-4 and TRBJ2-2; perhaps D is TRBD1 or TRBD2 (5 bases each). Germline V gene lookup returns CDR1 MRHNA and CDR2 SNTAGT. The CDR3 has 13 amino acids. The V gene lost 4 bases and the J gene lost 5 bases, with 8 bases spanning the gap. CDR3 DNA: TGTGCCAGCAGTGTAGAGGGGACCGGGGAGCTGTTTTTT. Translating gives CASSVEGTGELFF.

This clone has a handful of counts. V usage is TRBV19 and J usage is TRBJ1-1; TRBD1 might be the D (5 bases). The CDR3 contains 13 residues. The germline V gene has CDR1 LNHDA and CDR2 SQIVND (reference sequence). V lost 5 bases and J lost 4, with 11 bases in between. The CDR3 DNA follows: TGTGCCAGTAGTGAGAATGGGGGCACTGAAGCTTTCTTT. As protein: CASSENGGTEAFF.

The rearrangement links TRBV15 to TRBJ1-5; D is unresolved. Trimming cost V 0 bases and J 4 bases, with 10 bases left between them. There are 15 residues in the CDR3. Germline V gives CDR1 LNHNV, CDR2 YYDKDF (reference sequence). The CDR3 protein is CATSRDRATNQPQHF. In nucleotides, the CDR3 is TGTGCCACCAGCAGAGATAGGGCCACTAATCAGCCCCAGCATTTT.

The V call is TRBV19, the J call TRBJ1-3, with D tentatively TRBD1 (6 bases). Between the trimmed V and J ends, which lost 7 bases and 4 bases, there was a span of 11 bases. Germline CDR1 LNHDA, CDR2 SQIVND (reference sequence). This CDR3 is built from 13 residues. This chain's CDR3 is CASTSGTGNTIYF. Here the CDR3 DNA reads TGTGCCAGTACCAGCGGGACAGGAAACACCATATATTTT.

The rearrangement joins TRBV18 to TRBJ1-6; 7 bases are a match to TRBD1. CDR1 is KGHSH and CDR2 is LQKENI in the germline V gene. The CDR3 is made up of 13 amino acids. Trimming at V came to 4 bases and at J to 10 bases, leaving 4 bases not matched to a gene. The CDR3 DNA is TGTGCCAGCTCACTCGACAGGGACTCACCCCTCCACTTT. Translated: CASSLDRDSPLHF.

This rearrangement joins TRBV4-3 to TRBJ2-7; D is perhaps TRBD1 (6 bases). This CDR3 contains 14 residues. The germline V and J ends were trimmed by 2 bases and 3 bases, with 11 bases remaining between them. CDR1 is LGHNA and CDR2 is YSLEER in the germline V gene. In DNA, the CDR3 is TGCGCCAGCAGCCAAAACACAGGGTTCTACGAGCAGTACTTC. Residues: CASSQNTGFYEQYF.

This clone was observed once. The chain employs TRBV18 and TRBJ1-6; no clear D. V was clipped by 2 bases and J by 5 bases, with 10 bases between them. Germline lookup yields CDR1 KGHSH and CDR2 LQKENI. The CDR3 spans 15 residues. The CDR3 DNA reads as TGTGCCAGCTCACCAGAGGTGGGCAATAATTCACCCCTCCACTTT. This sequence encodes CASSPEVGNNSPLHF.

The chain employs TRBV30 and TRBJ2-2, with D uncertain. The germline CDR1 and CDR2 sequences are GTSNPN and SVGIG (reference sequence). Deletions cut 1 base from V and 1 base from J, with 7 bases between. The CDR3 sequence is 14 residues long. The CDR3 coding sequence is TGTGCCTGGAGTGGTTTTTTGAACACCGGGGAGCTGTTTTTT. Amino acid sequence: CAWSGFLNTGELFF.

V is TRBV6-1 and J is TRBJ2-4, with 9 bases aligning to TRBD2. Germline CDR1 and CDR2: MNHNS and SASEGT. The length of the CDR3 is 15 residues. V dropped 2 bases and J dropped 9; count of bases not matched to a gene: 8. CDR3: CASSETSGYTGIQYF. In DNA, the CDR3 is TGTGCCAGCAGTGAAACTAGCGGGTACACGGGCATTCAGTACTTC.

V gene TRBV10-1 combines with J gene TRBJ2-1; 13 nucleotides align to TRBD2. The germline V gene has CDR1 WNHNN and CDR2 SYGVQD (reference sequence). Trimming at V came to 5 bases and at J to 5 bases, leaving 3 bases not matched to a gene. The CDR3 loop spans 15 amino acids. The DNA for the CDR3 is TGCGCCAGCAGTCCCGGGACTAGCGGGAACAATGAGCAGTTCTTC. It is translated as CASSPGTSGNNEQFF.

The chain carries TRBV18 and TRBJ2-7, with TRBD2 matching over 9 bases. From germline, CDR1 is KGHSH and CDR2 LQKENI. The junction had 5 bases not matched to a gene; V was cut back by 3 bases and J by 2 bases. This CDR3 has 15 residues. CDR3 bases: TGTGCCAGCTCACCGGAGCGGGAGGTGGCCTACGAGCAGTACTTC. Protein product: CASSPEREVAYEQYF.

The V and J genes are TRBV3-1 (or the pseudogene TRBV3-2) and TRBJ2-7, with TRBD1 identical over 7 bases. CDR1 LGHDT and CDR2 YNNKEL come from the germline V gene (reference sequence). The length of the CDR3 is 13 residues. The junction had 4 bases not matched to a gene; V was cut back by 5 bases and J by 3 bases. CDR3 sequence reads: CASSGQVSYEQYF. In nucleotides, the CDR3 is TGTGCCAGCAGCGGACAGGTTAGCTACGAGCAGTACTTC.

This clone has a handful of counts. CDR3: CAWSVTGVAEAFF. The CDR3 nucleotides are TGTGCCTGGAGTGTTACAGGAGTCGCTGAAGCTTTCTTT. V and J are TRBV30 and TRBJ1-1, with D maybe TRBD1 (5 bases). The ends were cut back, 0 bases at V and 6 bases at J, with 11 bases in the middle. Germline lookup yields CDR1 GTSNPN and CDR2 SVGIG (reference sequence). The CDR3 is 13 amino acids.

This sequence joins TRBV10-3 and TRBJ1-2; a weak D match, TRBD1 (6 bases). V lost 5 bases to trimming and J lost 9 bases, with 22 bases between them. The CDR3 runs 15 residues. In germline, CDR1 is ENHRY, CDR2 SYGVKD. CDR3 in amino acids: CAISSTWEQGVSYTF. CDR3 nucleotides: TGTGCCATCAGTTCCACCTGGGAACAGGGTGTGAGCTACACCTTC.

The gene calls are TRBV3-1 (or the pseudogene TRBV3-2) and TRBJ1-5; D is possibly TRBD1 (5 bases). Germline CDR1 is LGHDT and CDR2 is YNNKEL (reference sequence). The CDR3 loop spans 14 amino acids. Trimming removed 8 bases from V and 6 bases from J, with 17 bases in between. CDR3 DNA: TGTGCCAGCGGCGGAGGGACGGGAGGTCAGCCCCAGCATTTT. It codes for CASGGGTGGQPQHF.

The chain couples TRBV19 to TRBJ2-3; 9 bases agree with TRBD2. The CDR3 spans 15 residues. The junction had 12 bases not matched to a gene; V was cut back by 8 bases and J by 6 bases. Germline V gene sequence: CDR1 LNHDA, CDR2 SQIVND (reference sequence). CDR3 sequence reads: CASRLAGNSGDTQYF. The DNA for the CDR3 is TGTGCCAGTCGTCTAGCGGGAAACAGTGGGGATACGCAGTATTTT.